The 9 T cell receptor beta chains given below trace back to one sample, sequenced in a study of CD8 T cells in ankylosing spondylitis. Findings and limits, study-wide: There was a TCR beta motif, made of fewer than 10 highly homologous variants, that appeared characteristic of ankylosing spondylitis blood.

TCRdb reprocessed the 5' RACE reads via MiXCR and lists one record per CDR3 protein. The sample has around 430,000 distinct CDR3 sequences; roughly 15% are singletons. Antigens for these TCRs are unknown. Sequenced: blood, either unsorted or a sorted T cell fraction (not recorded which). These receptor sequences come from a male donor with ankylosing spondylitis.

This sequence joins TRBV28 and TRBJ2-7, with 7 nucleotides matching TRBD1. This CDR3 region has 16 residues. Unmatched junction bases numbered 13, after V lost 6 bases and J lost 2 bases. Germline CDR1 reads MDHEN; CDR2 reads SYDVKM. The chain's CDR3 is CASSPRGSGQAYEQYF. CDR3 nucleotide sequence: TGTGCCAGCAGCCCTAGGGGGTCAGGACAGGCCTACGAGCAGTACTTC.

This clonotype was detected once. The chain uses TRBV2 and TRBJ2-5; D ambiguous. This CDR3 is 12 amino acids long. Looked up from germline, CDR1 is SNHLY and CDR2 is FYNNEI. Trimming shortened V by 7 bases and J by 4 bases, and 10 bases separated the two germline ends. The CDR3 is CASIGIGETQYF. CDR3 in DNA: TGTGCCAGCATAGGGATCGGAGAGACCCAGTACTTC.

The chain joins TRBV7-8 to TRBJ2-5, with D possibly matching TRBD1 (6 bases). The CDR3 runs 17 residues. CDR1 is SGHVS, CDR2 FQNEAQ, per germline. V was shortened by 5 bases and J by 4 bases, with 23 bases between the two germline ends. The CDR3: CASSEGVPDRMRETQYF. CDR3 DNA sequence: TGTGCCAGCAGCGAAGGGGTCCCGGACAGAATGAGAGAGACCCAGTACTTC.

This clonotype was detected ten times or more. The V call is TRBV3-1, the J call TRBJ2-3; a weak D match, TRBD2 (5 bases). Per germline, CDR1 LGHDT and CDR2 YNNKEL (reference sequence). V lost 4 bases to trimming and J lost 1 base, with 9 bases between them. The CDR3 extends over 14 amino acids. The CDR3 loop reads CASSPSRGTDTQYF. CDR3 DNA: TGTGCCAGCAGCCCCTCGCGGGGCACAGATACGCAGTATTTT.

The sample holds a few counts of this clonotype. The rearrangement links TRBV6-1 to TRBJ1-1; TRBD1 might be the D (5 bases). Germline CDR1 is MNHNS and CDR2 is SASEGT. This CDR3 region has 12 residues. V gave up 0 bases and J gave up 11 bases, with 10 bases separating them. CDR3 sequence (DNA): TGTGCCAGCAGTGAAGCCGAGGGGTATGCTTTCTTT. Encoded protein: CASSEAEGYAFF.

This sequence joins TRBV12-3 or TRBV12-4 and TRBJ1-1, with 7 bases lining up with TRBD1. V trimming: 6 bases; J trimming: 0 bases; junction bases outside the gene matches: 10. CDR3 size: 16 residues. CDR3 nucleotide sequence: TGTGCCAGCAGACCACGACAGGGTTTAGTGAACACTGAAGCTTTCTTT. Its translation is CASRPRQGLVNTEAFF.

The chain is built from TRBV7-2 and TRBJ2-2, with D tentatively TRBD1 or TRBD2 (5 bases each). V lost 5 bases to trimming and J lost 5 bases, with 21 bases between them. This CDR3 region has 17 residues. The V gene's germline CDR1 is SGHTA and CDR2 FQGNSA. CDR3 in amino acids: CASSPGRVARRTGELFF. CDR3 coding DNA: TGTGCCAGCAGCCCGGGCAGGGTAGCACGGAGGACCGGGGAGCTGTTTTTT.

This clonotype occurred once. The chain carries TRBV18 and TRBJ1-2; the D is unclear. CDR1 is KGHSH, CDR2 LQKENI, per germline. Trimming pared 3 bases from V and 3 bases from J, leaving 8 bases between. There are 13 residues in the CDR3. The CDR3 is CASSPSGHYGYTF. The CDR3 coding sequence is TGTGCCAGCTCACCTTCCGGGCACTATGGCTACACCTTC.

The gene calls are TRBV6-2 or TRBV6-3 and TRBJ1-1; D possibly corresponds to TRBD1 (6 bases). The germline V gene encodes CDR1 MNHEY and CDR2 SVGEGT. The ends were cut back, 5 bases at V and 7 bases at J, with 20 bases in the middle. The CDR3 consists of 15 residues. Here the CDR3 DNA reads TGTGCCAGCAGTCCCGGGGGAGGGGGACCCTTTGAAGCTTTCTTT. As protein: CASSPGGGGPFEAFF.